The 27 T cell receptor beta chains presented below share a single source sample, sequenced in a study of control samples from healthy donors and cancer patients. Generated by immunoSEQ multiplex PCR, the TCRdb table keeps only in-frame clones and is missing some. The repertoire includes around 160,000 clones, roughly 93% of them detected once, and under 7% sits in the top ten. The sequenced material came from blood. These receptors were obtained from a man aged 18 to 29 in good health.

CDR3 DNA: TGCAGCGTTGCGGAGACAAATAGCAATCAGCCCCAGCATTTT. This translates into CSVAETNSNQPQHF. The rearrangement links TRBV29-1 to TRBJ1-5, with D unclear. CDR3 size: 14 residues. Trimming removed 4 bases at V and 0 bases at J, with 10 bases between. Germline CDR1 and CDR2: SQVTM and ANQGSEA.

The genes are TRBV11-2 and TRBJ2-5, with TRBD1 identical over 7 bases. The ends lost 3 bases at V and 3 bases at J; junction bases unmatched: 1. Germline V gives CDR1 SGHAT, CDR2 FQNNGV. The CDR3 is made up of 13 amino acids. The CDR3 is CASSFDREETQYF. The CDR3, as DNA: TGTGCCAGCAGCTTCGACAGGGAAGAGACCCAGTACTTC.

The chain is built from TRBV4-2 and TRBJ2-2; possible D gene TRBD2, 6 bases. Germline assignment: CDR1 LGHNA and CDR2 YNFKEQ. V lost 0 bases and J 3 bases, leaving 8 bases between the germline ends. The CDR3 has 15 amino acids. Here the CDR3 DNA reads TGTGCCAGCAGCCAAGACTCGGGAGACACCGGGGAGCTGTTTTTT. Amino acid sequence: CASSQDSGDTGELFF.

The V gene is TRBV4-3, the J gene TRBJ1-1, with D perhaps TRBD1 (5 bases). The V end was cut by 4 bases, the J end by 0 bases, with 9 bases between. CDR3 size: 14 residues. Per germline, CDR1 LGHNA and CDR2 YSLEER. CDR3 nucleotides: TGCGCCAGCAGCCGTGGGACCGTGAACACTGAAGCTTTCTTT. Amino acid sequence: CASSRGTVNTEAFF.

The genes are TRBV28 and TRBJ2-7; a weak D match, TRBD1 (5 bases). CDR1 MDHEN and CDR2 SYDVKM come from the germline V gene. CDR3 length: 12 amino acids. Trimming removed 4 bases from V and 5 bases from J, with 9 bases in between. Here the CDR3 DNA reads TGTGCCAGCAGTTCTGGGGCCGACGAGCAGTACTTC. Encoded protein: CASSSGADEQYF.

This chain links TRBV7-8 with TRBJ1-1; D is ambiguous. V lost 1 base, J lost 4 bases, and 13 bases lay in between. CDR3 size: 15 residues. Germline loops: CDR1 SGHVS, CDR2 FQNEAQ. The CDR3 reads CASSLGTGSGTEAFF. The CDR3 DNA is TGTGCCAGCAGCTTAGGGACGGGGAGCGGCACTGAAGCTTTCTTT.

V gene TRBV4-1 combines with J gene TRBJ2-3; the D gene could be TRBD1 or TRBD2 (5 bases each). The germline V gene has CDR1 MGHRA and CDR2 YSYEKL. The CDR3 loop spans 16 amino acids. Trimming shortened V by 1 base and J by 6 bases, and 17 bases separated the two germline ends. CDR3: CASSQVLGVSRDTQYF. Here the CDR3 DNA reads TGCGCCAGCAGCCAAGTACTAGGGGTGAGTCGTGATACGCAGTATTTT.

This chain links TRBV5-6 with TRBJ1-5, with D tentatively TRBD1 (5 bases). This CDR3 is built from 17 residues. Trimming shortened V by 4 bases and J by 3 bases, and 20 bases separated the two germline ends. CDR1 is SGHDT, CDR2 YYEEEE, per germline. The CDR3 region has the DNA TGTGCCAGCAGCCCGTCCCGGGACGGGGAAATCAATCAGCCCCAGCATTTT. Its translation: CASSPSRDGEINQPQHF.

J is TRBJ2-7 and V is TRBV7-2, with 8 bases matching TRBD2. V was pared by 4 bases and J by 6 bases, with 14 bases of the junction left unmatched. Germline V lookup: CDR1 SGHTA, CDR2 FQGNSA. CDR3 length: 16 residues. CDR3 coding DNA: TGTGCCAGCAGCTGGGGGCCGGGACTAGTATCTCTCGAGCAGTACTTC. Translated, it gives CASSWGPGLVSLEQYF.

This clone was recorded only once. The chain couples TRBV12-3 or TRBV12-4 to TRBJ2-5; TRBD2 matches 8 bases. The CDR3 is 13 amino acids. CDR3 region: CATVPSGSETQYF. The CDR3 nucleotides are TGTGCGACCGTCCCCAGCGGGAGTGAGACCCAGTACTTC.

CDR3 coding DNA: TGTGCCACCAGCAGAGATGCGTCCGTGAACACTGAAGCTTTCTTT. This translates into CATSRDASVNTEAFF. J is TRBJ1-1 and V is TRBV15; D remains unclear. Germline CDR1 reads LNHNV; CDR2 reads YYDKDF (reference sequence). The CDR3 runs to 15 residues. V lost 0 bases to trimming and J lost 0 bases, with 8 bases between them.

The V call is TRBV7-9, the J call TRBJ1-5; 8 bases match TRBD1. This CDR3 is 14 amino acids long. Trimming at V came to 5 bases and at J to 4 bases, leaving 4 bases not matched to a gene. CDR1 and CDR2 from the germline V gene are SEHNR and FQNEAQ (reference sequence). This CDR3 is CASSTTGGNQPQHF. As DNA, the CDR3 is TGTGCCAGCAGCACAACAGGGGGAAATCAGCCCCAGCATTTT.

The chain is built from TRBV25-1 and TRBJ1-2; D call uncertain. Trimming pared 4 bases from V and 3 bases from J, leaving 12 bases between. From germline, CDR1 is MGHDK and CDR2 SYGVNS. This CDR3 has 14 residues. The CDR3 region is CASSASGMYYGYTF. CDR3 nucleotide sequence: TGTGCCAGCAGTGCGTCAGGAATGTACTATGGCTACACCTTC.

The V gene is TRBV29-1, the J gene TRBJ2-1; D is possibly TRBD2 (5 bases). The germline gives CDR1 SQVTM, CDR2 ANQGSEA. V lost 5 bases and J lost 0, with 20 bases in between. The CDR3 has 17 amino acids. DNA of the CDR3: TGCAGCGTTCGGGGTGCGGCAGCTCAAAACTCCTACAATGAGCAGTTCTTC. As protein: CSVRGAAAQNSYNEQFF.

This chain connects TRBV27 to TRBJ2-3, with D possibly TRBD1 on 5 matching bases. CDR3 size: 14 residues. Trimming left V 4 bases short and J 4 bases short, with 12 bases between. In germline, CDR1 is MNHEY, CDR2 SMNVEV (reference sequence). The CDR3 nucleotides are TGTGCCAGCAGTTCAGGCAGGGAAGCAGATACGCAGTATTTT. This encodes CASSSGREADTQYF.

The chain recombines TRBV14 with TRBJ2-2, with a tentative D call TRBD2 (6 bases). Trimming pared 0 bases from V and 5 bases from J, leaving 10 bases between. Germline V gives CDR1 SGHDN, CDR2 FVKESK. The length of the CDR3 is 15 residues. This CDR3 is CASSQEGGPTGELFF. CDR3 sequence (DNA): TGTGCCAGCAGCCAAGAAGGAGGGCCGACCGGGGAGCTGTTTTTT.

V is TRBV11-1 and J is TRBJ2-2; weak D call: TRBD1 (5 bases). Germline CDR1 reads SGHAT; CDR2 reads FQDESV (reference sequence). The CDR3 totals 14 residues. V lost 3 bases to trimming and J lost 7 bases, with 12 bases between them. The CDR3 sequence is CASSFQGTDGELFF. CDR3 sequence (DNA): TGTGCCAGCAGCTTTCAGGGTACAGACGGGGAGCTGTTTTTT.

This chain connects TRBV25-1 to TRBJ2-5, with D perhaps TRBD1 (5 bases). Trimming left V 1 base short and J 2 bases short, with 17 bases between. Germline CDR1 reads MGHDK; CDR2 reads SYGVNS. The CDR3 runs 17 residues. The CDR3 sequence: CASSESPWGTHQETQYF. The CDR3 DNA follows: TGTGCCAGCAGTGAATCCCCCTGGGGCACCCATCAAGAGACCCAGTACTTC.

The rearrangement links TRBV5-1 to TRBJ1-2; D is uncertain. The CDR3 has 16 residues. The V end lost 1 base, the J end lost 4 bases, and 17 bases lay between the germline ends. Germline V CDR1 and CDR2: SGHRS, YFSETQ. The CDR3 protein is CASSLPGGGNLYGYTF. CDR3 nucleotide sequence: TGCGCCAGCAGCTTGCCAGGAGGAGGGAACCTCTATGGCTACACCTTC.

The chain couples TRBV4-1 to TRBJ2-7, with a weak D call TRBD1 (5 bases). Germline V gene sequence: CDR1 MGHRA, CDR2 YSYEKL. The CDR3 is 14 residues long. V lost 4 bases to trimming and J lost 6 bases, with 16 bases between them. CDR3: CASSPIQGVFEQYF. The CDR3 DNA sequence: TGCGCCAGCAGCCCCATCCAAGGGGTATTCGAGCAGTACTTC.

The chain combines TRBV7-3 with TRBJ2-3; D ambiguous. CDR1 and CDR2 from the germline V gene are SGHTA and FQGTGA. The CDR3 extends over 15 amino acids. Trimming stripped 2 bases from V and 2 bases from J, with 11 bases between. Written as DNA, the CDR3 is TGTGCCAGCAGCTTAGCAGGCGGAATCACAGATACGCAGTATTTT. It specifies CASSLAGGITDTQYF.

This chain uses TRBV6-5 with TRBJ2-5; the D is unclear. This CDR3 region has 12 residues. Trimming pared 6 bases from V and 7 bases from J, leaving 12 bases between. Per germline, CDR1 MNHEY and CDR2 SVGAGI. The DNA for the CDR3 is TGTGCCAGCAGGCTAGATTACGGGACCCAGTACTTC. Translated, it gives CASRLDYGTQYF.

The chain carries TRBV4-1 and TRBJ2-4; TRBD2 is a possible D gene (6 bases). This CDR3 has 18 amino acids. V lost 0 bases, J lost 3 bases, and 18 bases lay in between. Germline V gene lookup returns CDR1 MGHRA and CDR2 YSYEKL. CDR3 in amino acids: CASSQDAVRGLGKNIQYF. CDR3 nucleotide sequence: TGCGCCAGCAGCCAAGACGCTGTACGGGGGTTAGGCAAAAACATTCAGTACTTC.

CDR3: CAISGDRGRNQPQHF. In DNA form, the CDR3 reads TGTGCCATCAGTGGGGACAGGGGACGTAATCAGCCCCAGCATTTT. This chain joins TRBV10-3 and TRBJ1-5; 10 bases align to TRBD1. CDR3 length: 15 amino acids. V was pared by 4 bases and J by 4 bases, with 4 bases of the junction left unmatched. CDR1 is ENHRY and CDR2 is SYGVKD in the germline V gene.

The chain couples TRBV19 to TRBJ2-2; 9 bases map to TRBD1. The V and J ends lost 3 bases and 1 base, in that order; junction bases with no gene match: 3. Germline lookup yields CDR1 LNHDA and CDR2 SQIVND (reference sequence). The CDR3 runs 16 residues. Written as DNA, the CDR3 is TGTGCCAGTAGTATGTACAGGGGGCAGAACACCGGGGAGCTGTTTTTT. The encoded protein is CASSMYRGQNTGELFF.

CDR3 sequence reads: CAWSVDGGLAKTLEQYF. CDR3 nucleotides: TGTGCCTGGAGTGTAGATGGGGGACTAGCGAAAACTCTGGAGCAGTACTTC. J is TRBJ2-7 and V is TRBV30; 10 bases agree with TRBD2. V shed 0 bases, J shed 7 bases, and the junction held 15 bases outside the gene matches. The CDR3 sequence is 17 residues long. Germline V CDR1 and CDR2: GTSNPN, SVGIG (reference sequence).

The rearrangement links TRBV19 to TRBJ2-3, with 8 bases aligning to TRBD2. This CDR3 has 13 amino acids. V lost 4 bases to trimming and J lost 4 bases; unmatched junction nucleotides: 1. The V gene's germline CDR1 is LNHDA and CDR2 SQIVND (reference sequence). CDR3 amino acids: CASSSGGPDTQYF. CDR3 in DNA: TGTGCCAGTAGTAGCGGGGGGCCAGATACGCAGTATTTT.